This TCR beta chain was identified during a study of blood T cell repertoires in COVID-19. For the study at large: COVID-19 samples, acute and convalescent, were from the United States, Italy and Spain.

This CDR3 spans 17 amino acids. The germline V and J ends were trimmed by 6 bases and 3 bases, with 23 bases remaining between them. Germline V gene sequence: CDR1 LGHNA, CDR2 YNFKEQ. Per the study methods: Researchers report that nucleated cell counts were estimated from reference gene primer amplification. The protocol was immunoSEQ multiplex PCR, while the TCRdb copy is restricted to in-frame clones and leaves out a portion. D and trimming were read from the DNA, whereas the V and J calls and clone size are those reported in that table. This sample has around 170,000 clones, with more than 80% found just once.

This clonotype was sampled from a man in his sixties with acute or convalescent COVID-19. V usage is TRBV4-2 and J usage is TRBJ1-2; D not resolved. The specimen was peripheral blood. For the CDR3, the DNA is TGTGCCAGCAGAACGGAGGGTCCAGCGACAACGGACTATGGCTACACCTTC. This gives the protein CASRTEGPATTDYGYTF.